This T cell receptor (beta chain) is from a study of beta chain features in type 1 diabetes. All of the isolated RNA was reverse transcribed, so expressed TCRB transcripts were sequenced. Some clones are missing from TCRdb's copy, which holds only in-frame ones; the method was immunoSEQ multiplex PCR. The table includes 500,000 to 800,000 clones, around 12% detected once. Sorting that relied on CD45RO/CCR7/CD25/CD127/CD95/CD27 yielded CD4+ naive, central memory, regulatory and stem cell-like memory cells. Regarding this clone: Its specificity is unknown.

Study-level findings and limits: All four CD4+ subsets from Type 1 diabetes patients carried moderately but significantly shorter TCRB CDR3s.

The CDR3 contains 13 residues. Germline CDR1 and CDR2: SGDLS and YYNGEE. The V gene lost 1 base and the J gene lost 7 bases, with 9 bases spanning the gap. The origin of this receptor is a man between 25 and 39 years old with type 1 diabetes. Material for sequencing was naive CD4+ T cells from blood. The chain couples TRBV9 to TRBJ2-1; tentatively, D is TRBD1 (6 bases). The DNA for the CDR3 is TGTGCCAGCAGCGTAACAGGGATGAATGAGCAGTTCTTC. The encoded protein is CASSVTGMNEQFF. Complete variable domain (other parts from reference TRBV9 and TRBJ2-1): DSGVTQTPKHLITATGQRVTLRCSPRSGDLSVYWYQQSLDQGLQFLIQYYNGEERAKGNILERFSAQQFPDLHSELNLSSLELGDSALYFCASSVTGMNEQFFGPGTRLTVL.